The entry below describes one T cell receptor beta chain. The data are from a study of blood T cell repertoires in COVID-19. Study-wide background: Acute-phase and convalescent COVID-19 samples originated in the United States, Italy and Spain. Sources were T cells, B-cell-depleted T cells, or PBMCs; the material itself was cDNA or gDNA.

In the study's own analysis: Nucleated cell counts were estimated from reference gene primer amplification. Profiling relied on immunoSEQ multiplex PCR, and the TCRdb table lists in-frame clones only, not all of them. That table is the source of V, J and clone size, and D and trimming were worked out from the DNA. The table lists around 130,000 clones, approximately 77% of them singletons. Germline V lookup: CDR1 MNHEY, CDR2 SVGAGI. The V end lost 8 bases, the J end lost 5 bases, and 15 bases lay between the germline ends. The CDR3 consists of 13 residues. The sequencing sample was made of peripheral blood. This TCR came from a man older than 75 with acute or convalescent COVID-19. The chain has TRBV6-5 and TRBJ1-2, with D possibly TRBD1 on 6 matching bases. The CDR3 sequence: CASASRGGYGYTF. CDR3 nucleotide sequence: TGTGCCAGCGCCAGCAGGGGAGGGTATGGCTACACCTTC.